This TCR beta chain was profiled in a study of response to subunit inactivated influenza vaccine (dated by TCRdb to 2016 to 2019). Notes on the research overall: Deep quantitative profiling of the T cell receptor repertoire was used in the study to follow responses to a trivalent subunit inactivated influenza vaccine. Findings and caveats that apply to the study as a whole: According to the authors, only a limited number of new T cells may be recruited by each seasonal influenza vaccination.

The CDR1 and CDR2 encoded by the germline V gene are ENHRY and SYGVKD. From the cysteine up to the phenylalanine, the CDR3 has a length of 14 residues. Only the CDR3 portion is preserved as DNA: 42 bases, with reading frame beginning at the first base. Relative to germline, V is missing 6 bases and J is missing 3 bases, with 3 bases of the junction outside any gene match. The library was generated by RT-PCR. The listed sequencing device is Illumina HiSeq 2500. TCRdb reprocessing: public reads trimmed at Q25 with fastp, clones called with MiXCR, in-frame beta chains kept. Duplicate CDR3 protein sequences are folded into a single record with the most common DNA and genes. The table for this sample lists about 540,000 distinct CDR3 sequences; roughly a quarter of them were counted only once. The ten largest clones capture approximately 3% of the sample. Of note for this clonotype: Its antigen is not yet known. No per-base quality is available; no much larger clone lies one base away.

These same data were also listed under a study on T cells expressing NK-cell markers. The second study also describes: 5'RACE template switching, by which a universal primer site and unique molecular identifiers were added, was used to make TCR beta cDNA libraries. Three sorted T-cell subsets (CD3+CD56+NKG2C+, CD3+CD56+NKG2C- and CD3+CD56-NKG2C+) from fewer than 10 donors had their TCR beta-chain repertoires profiled. Among the eight sequenced donors, only one was HCMV-seronegative, while the other seven were HCMV-seropositive. In several experiments an anti-gammadeltaTCR antibody was added to restrict sorting to alphabetaTCR-expressing T cells. In a handful of donors, the dominant CD3+CD56+NKG2C+ clonotypes were found to rank among the top 10 CD8+ clonotypes and to make up roughly 1.0-7.0% of CD8+ T cells. Those dominant clonotypes were again the most abundant among CD3+CD56-NKG2C+ cells in several donors, at about 25-60.1%. Whether the expanded NKG2C-expressing T cell clones were specific for HCMV antigens was left unclear. Randomly selected healthy volunteers, three men and five women, were used as the eight sequenced donors. A commercial ELISA kit detecting HCMV-specific IgG in serum was used to determine HCMV serostatus. Peripheral blood mononuclear cells were isolated from blood by Ficoll density gradient centrifugation. Magnetic immunoseparation with Miltenyi isolation kits was used to isolate CD4+ and CD8+ T cells from PBMC. cDNA synthesis was primed from the TCR beta constant segment, followed by two successive PCR amplification steps. The libraries were sequenced on Illumina HiSeq 2000/2500, MiSeq or NextSeq, producing 2 x 150 bp reads. MIGEC handled demultiplexing of the reads and grouping by UMI, while MiTCR was used to assemble and quantify clonotypes. To exclude erroneous sequences, only TCR cDNA sequences supported by at least two reads were retained. The tcR package was used for downstream repertoire analysis, and clonotypes were matched across fractions by CDR3 nucleotide sequence plus V segment. VDJmatch was used to annotate antigen specificity against VDJdb, with one amino acid substitution in CDR3 allowed.

Here the sequenced sample was CD4+ T cells sorted from PBMCs, taken roughly 13 days after vaccination. The chain links TRBV10-3 with TRBJ2-2; 8 bases in the middle match TRBD1. This clonotype was obtained from a man aged 45-65 years who received an inactivated influenza vaccine. Donor details come from another sample of the same person, matched by shared clones. The CDR3 region has the sequence CAIRDRADTGELFF. Read as DNA, the sequence is TGTGCCATCAGGGACAGGGCTGACACCGGGGAGCTGTTTTTT.